The T cell receptor (beta chain) described here comes from a study of identical twins. General study results and limits: Conclusions rested on cross-sectional statistics rather than following the same donors. Modelling approaches yielded underestimates of out-of-frame TCR alpha sharing between monozygotic twins.

Concerning this clonotype: As yet, its antigen is unknown.

TCRdb processed the 5' RACE reads anew with MiXCR; each CDR3 protein has one entry. The sample holds 1.5 million to 2 million distinct CDR3 sequences, around 29% seen once. The germline V gene encodes CDR1 SGHTA and CDR2 FQGNSA. The ends lost 2 bases at V and 2 bases at J; junction bases unmatched: 2. The CDR3 has 16 amino acids. Donors were all healthy Caucasians. The sequence derives from a newborn girl in good health. This rearrangement joins TRBV7-2 to TRBJ1-6; 8 nucleotides match TRBD1. Sequenced input: cord blood. The CDR3 bases are TGTGCCAGCAGCTTAAGACAGGGGACCTATAATTCACCCCTCCACTTT. Residues: CASSLRQGTYNSPLHF.